The rows below give T cell receptor beta chains drawn from one sample of a study of T cell responses to AZD1222 COVID-19 vaccine. Repertoires were generated with immunoSEQ multiplex PCR, while TCRdb's copy carries only in-frame clones and drops some. This table has 90,000 to 150,000 clones, more than 75% appearing once. This material consisted of peripheral blood, taken on day 0 of AZD1222 vaccination. These receptors all stem from an adult in good health. CDR3s include the opening cysteine and the closing phenylalanine or tryptophan. D genes are given only for firm matches. Some rows have no size entry. The others give once, few or many, or a class for an expanded clone.

CDR3aa: CASSSYLEDTQYF; CDR3nt: TGTGCCAGCAGCTCTTATCTTGAGGATACGCAGTATTTT; abundance: once; j_gene: TRBJ2-3; v_gene: TRBV7-2; d_gene: .
CDR3aa: CASSRTSGGRRNSGELFF; CDR3nt: TGTGCCAGCAGCCGGACTAGCGGGGGACGACGTAATTCCGGGGAGCTGTTTTTT; abundance: .; j_gene: TRBJ2-2; v_gene: TRBV7-9; d_gene: TRBD2
CDR3aa: CASSLVAGLGETQYF; CDR3nt: TGTGCCAGCAGCTTAGTAGCGGGGCTGGGAGAGACCCAGTACTTC; abundance: .; j_gene: TRBJ2-5; v_gene: TRBV7-2; d_gene: TRBD2
CDR3aa: CASSQVGNIQYF; CDR3nt: TGTGCCAGCAGCCAAGTTGGAAACATTCAGTACTTC; abundance: .; j_gene: TRBJ2-4; v_gene: TRBV14; d_gene: .
CDR3aa: CASSPGEPGVSSGNTIYF; CDR3nt: TGTGCCAGCAGCCCGGGGGAGCCGGGGGTCAGCTCTGGAAACACCATATATTTT; abundance: .; j_gene: TRBJ1-3; v_gene: TRBV7-8; d_gene: .
CDR3aa: CASSLLGTLSDTQYF; CDR3nt: TGTGCCAGCAGCCTGCTAGGGACCTTATCAGATACGCAGTATTTT; abundance: .; j_gene: TRBJ2-3; v_gene: TRBV14; d_gene: .
CDR3aa: CASSFDRGRHEQYF; CDR3nt: TGTGCCAGCAGCTTCGACAGGGGGCGGCACGAGCAGTACTTC; abundance: .; j_gene: TRBJ2-7; v_gene: TRBV6-5; d_gene: TRBD1
CDR3aa: CASSQVKGAGDEKLFF; CDR3nt: TGCGCCAGCAGCCAAGTAAAGGGGGCAGGGGATGAAAAACTGTTTTTT; abundance: .; j_gene: TRBJ1-4; v_gene: TRBV4-3; d_gene: TRBD1
CDR3aa: CSVFSTVGGLYEQYF; CDR3nt: TGCAGCGTTTTCTCGACAGTGGGGGGACTTTACGAGCAGTACTTC; abundance: once; j_gene: TRBJ2-7; v_gene: TRBV29-1; d_gene: .
CDR3aa: CASSLGRGRGYNEQFF; CDR3nt: TGTGCCAGCAGCTTGGGCAGGGGGCGCGGGTACAATGAGCAGTTCTTC; abundance: .; j_gene: TRBJ2-1; v_gene: TRBV11-3; d_gene: TRBD1
CDR3aa: CASSPGTANYGYTF; CDR3nt: TGTGCCAGCAGCCCCGGGACGGCTAACTATGGCTACACCTTC; abundance: .; j_gene: TRBJ1-2; v_gene: TRBV7-3; d_gene: .
CDR3aa: CASSVVVGNNYGYTF; CDR3nt: TGTGCCAGCAGCGTAGTGGTGGGTAATAACTATGGCTACACCTTC; abundance: .; j_gene: TRBJ1-2; v_gene: TRBV9; d_gene: .
CDR3aa: CASSPRTGEDYGYTF; CDR3nt: TGTGCCAGCAGCCCGAGGACAGGCGAAGACTATGGCTACACCTTC; abundance: .; j_gene: TRBJ1-2; v_gene: TRBV7-9; d_gene: TRBD1
CDR3aa: CASSLDRGEETQYF; CDR3nt: TGTGCCAGCAGCTTGGACAGGGGGGAAGAGACCCAGTACTTC; abundance: once; j_gene: TRBJ2-5; v_gene: TRBV5-4; d_gene: TRBD1
CDR3aa: CASSPRGRPQGEKLFF; CDR3nt: TGTGCCAGCAGCCCGAGAGGACGTCCGCAAGGGGAAAAACTGTTTTTT; abundance: .; j_gene: TRBJ1-4; v_gene: TRBV3-1/TRBV3-2; d_gene: .
CDR3aa: CASSVSTDTQYF; CDR3nt: TGCGCCAGCAGCGTAAGCACAGATACGCAGTATTTT; abundance: .; j_gene: TRBJ2-3; v_gene: TRBV5-1; d_gene: .
CDR3aa: CASRYRDRGIGAGELFF; CDR3nt: TGTGCCAGCAGGTACCGGGACAGGGGAATAGGCGCCGGGGAGCTGTTTTTT; abundance: .; j_gene: TRBJ2-2; v_gene: TRBV7-9; d_gene: TRBD1
CDR3aa: CASSPPSGSTDTQYF; CDR3nt: TGTGCCAGCTCACCACCCTCCGGAAGCACAGATACGCAGTATTTT; abundance: .; j_gene: TRBJ2-3; v_gene: TRBV18; d_gene: .
CDR3aa: CSVGQGAYEQYF; CDR3nt: TGCAGCGTTGGACAGGGGGCGTACGAGCAGTACTTC; abundance: .; j_gene: TRBJ2-7; v_gene: TRBV29-1; d_gene: TRBD1
CDR3aa: CASSPDGAGNEKLFF; CDR3nt: TGTGCCAGCAGCCCAGATGGGGCGGGGAATGAAAAACTGTTTTTT; abundance: .; j_gene: TRBJ1-4; v_gene: TRBV5-5; d_gene: .
CDR3aa: CASSESGTGDNQPQHF; CDR3nt: TGTGCCAGCAGTGAATCTGGGACAGGGGACAATCAGCCCCAGCATTTT; abundance: .; j_gene: TRBJ1-5; v_gene: TRBV25-1; d_gene: TRBD1
CDR3aa: CASSSHPTGVKNIQYF; CDR3nt: TGTGCCAGTAGTTCCCATCCGACAGGGGTCAAAAACATTCAGTACTTC; abundance: .; j_gene: TRBJ2-4; v_gene: TRBV19; d_gene: TRBD1
CDR3aa: CASSRLAGATGTDTQYF; CDR3nt: TGTGCCAGCAGCAGACTAGCGGGGGCTACGGGGACAGATACGCAGTATTTT; abundance: many; j_gene: TRBJ2-3; v_gene: TRBV5-6; d_gene: TRBD2
CDR3aa: CASSLDSGGNQPQHF; CDR3nt: TGTGCCAGCAGCTTGGACAGCGGTGGGAATCAGCCCCAGCATTTT; abundance: .; j_gene: TRBJ1-5; v_gene: TRBV7-2; d_gene: .
CDR3aa: CASSWAGGGTDTQYF; CDR3nt: TGTGCCAGCAGCTGGGCGGGGGGGGGCACAGATACGCAGTATTTT; abundance: once; j_gene: TRBJ2-3; v_gene: TRBV7-2; d_gene: TRBD2
CDR3aa: CASSLNSGTADYGYTF; CDR3nt: TGTGCCAGCTCACTTAATTCCGGGACAGCCGACTATGGCTACACCTTC; abundance: .; j_gene: TRBJ1-2; v_gene: TRBV18; d_gene: TRBD1
CDR3aa: CAISGPGAAFF; CDR3nt: TGTGCCATCAGTGGACCCGGGGCGGCTTTCTTT; abundance: .; j_gene: TRBJ1-1; v_gene: TRBV10-3; d_gene: .
CDR3aa: CASSQDRNFLGYGYTF; CDR3nt: TGCGCCAGCAGCCAAGATAGGAATTTTCTGGGCTATGGCTACACCTTC; abundance: once; j_gene: TRBJ1-2; v_gene: TRBV4-3; d_gene: .
CDR3aa: CASRGLAMAGELFF; CDR3nt: TGTGCCAGCAGGGGACTAGCCATGGCCGGGGAGCTGTTTTTT; abundance: .; j_gene: TRBJ2-2; v_gene: TRBV3-1/TRBV3-2; d_gene: TRBD2
CDR3aa: CASSVVGTGDPYGYTF; CDR3nt: TGTGCCAGCAGCGTAGTTGGGACAGGGGATCCCTATGGCTACACCTTC; abundance: .; j_gene: TRBJ1-2; v_gene: TRBV9; d_gene: TRBD1
CDR3aa: CAISESGTAKNTIYF; CDR3nt: TGTGCCATCAGTGAGTCCGGGACAGCGAAAAACACCATATATTTT; abundance: .; j_gene: TRBJ1-3; v_gene: TRBV10-3; d_gene: TRBD1
CDR3aa: CASSTTGSVLETQYF; CDR3nt: TGTGCCAGCAGCACTACAGGGTCCGTATTGGAGACCCAGTACTTC; abundance: .; j_gene: TRBJ2-5; v_gene: TRBV5-6; d_gene: .
CDR3aa: CASRSGTGIYEQYF; CDR3nt: TGTGCCAGCCGCTCCGGGACAGGGATCTACGAGCAGTACTTC; abundance: few; j_gene: TRBJ2-7; v_gene: TRBV3-1/TRBV3-2; d_gene: TRBD1
CDR3aa: CASNLRGKPNNEQFF; CDR3nt: TGTGCCAGTAATCTGAGGGGCAAACCGAACAATGAGCAGTTCTTC; abundance: .; j_gene: TRBJ2-1; v_gene: TRBV19; d_gene: .
CDR3aa: CASSPPQGFGGYTF; CDR3nt: TGTGCCAGCTCACCCCCTCAGGGGTTTGGCGGCTACACCTTC; abundance: .; j_gene: TRBJ1-2; v_gene: TRBV18; d_gene: .
CDR3aa: CASSSPMRNTEAFF; CDR3nt: TGTGCCAGCAGCTCCCCGATGAGGAACACTGAAGCTTTCTTT; abundance: .; j_gene: TRBJ1-1; v_gene: TRBV7-9; d_gene: .
CDR3aa: CASSPGVGVETQYF; CDR3nt: TGTGCCAGCAGCCCAGGTGTCGGGGTAGAGACCCAGTACTTC; abundance: .; j_gene: TRBJ2-5; v_gene: TRBV7-7; d_gene: .
CDR3aa: CSVQTGAQEKLFF; CDR3nt: TGCAGCGTACAGACAGGGGCACAGGAAAAACTGTTTTTT; abundance: .; j_gene: TRBJ1-4; v_gene: TRBV29-1; d_gene: TRBD1
CDR3aa: CASSPPRTGRGNQPQHF; CDR3nt: TGTGCCAGCTCACCACCAAGAACCGGCAGGGGCAATCAGCCCCAGCATTTT; abundance: once; j_gene: TRBJ1-5; v_gene: TRBV18; d_gene: .
CDR3aa: CASSQIVADPGPLHF; CDR3nt: TGTGCCAGCAGCCAAATTGTAGCGGATCCTGGACCCCTCCACTTT; abundance: .; j_gene: TRBJ1-6; v_gene: TRBV3-1/TRBV3-2; d_gene: .